One and the same sample provided the 9 T cell receptor beta chains below, sequenced in a study of blood T cell repertoires in COVID-19 (dated by TCRdb to the early 2020s). Preparation of the library involved the immunoSEQ multiplex PCR assay. TCRdb mirrors the immuneACCESS table, restricted to in-frame sequences. Some clones are absent from its copies; in checked studies, under half trace to an unresolved V gene, and the reason for the others is unknown. The sample table contains 200,000 to 250,000 clones; only one count was recorded for roughly 90% of them. Together, the top ten hold less than 4.5% of the sample. Sequenced material: PBMCs or T cells enriched from blood (not recorded which). Receptor source: a woman aged 40 to 50 with acute COVID-19.

The chain joins TRBV3-1 (or the pseudogene TRBV3-2) to TRBJ2-5, with D perhaps matching TRBD2 (6 bases). Per germline, CDR1 LGHDT and CDR2 YNNKEL (reference sequence). The CDR3 length is 16 residues. The V end was cut by 2 bases, the J end by 2 bases, with 15 bases between. CDR3 DNA sequence: TGTGCCAGCAGCCAAACACGAGGGACTTCGCAAGAGACCCAGTACTTC. This gives the protein CASSQTRGTSQETQYF.

The V and J genes are TRBV2 and TRBJ2-7, with 7 positions matching TRBD1. CDR1 and CDR2 from the germline V gene are SNHLY and FYNNEI. After removal of 7 bases from V and 5 bases from J, the junction contained 11 bases not matched to a gene. The CDR3 extends over 14 amino acids. CDR3 sequence reads: CASIGYRGRDEQYF. DNA for the CDR3: TGTGCCAGCATCGGGTACAGGGGAAGGGACGAGCAGTACTTC.

The chain couples TRBV7-8 to TRBJ2-5; 8 bases are shared with TRBD1. V dropped 2 bases and J dropped 4; count of bases not matched to a gene: 9. Per germline, CDR1 SGHVS and CDR2 FQNEAQ. The CDR3 spans 16 residues. In DNA, the CDR3 is TGTGCCAGCAGCTTAAGAACGACAGGGGTGGGAGAGACCCAGTACTTC. This translates into CASSLRTTGVGETQYF.

This chain joins TRBV7-8 and TRBJ2-7; 9 positions match TRBD1. The ends lost 5 bases at V and 3 bases at J; junction bases unmatched: 8. Germline V gives CDR1 SGHVS, CDR2 FQNEAQ. The CDR3 contains 15 residues. The CDR3 protein is CASSPRPGQGYEQYV. The CDR3 region has the DNA TGTGCCAGCAGCCCACGACCGGGACAGGGCTACGAGCAGTACGTC.

The chain carries TRBV3-1 (or the pseudogene TRBV3-2) and TRBJ2-1; 8 nucleotides line up with TRBD2. Looked up from germline, CDR1 is LGHDT and CDR2 is YNNKEL (reference sequence). This CDR3 contains 16 residues. Trimming removed 4 bases from V and 5 bases from J; junction bases left unmatched: 10. CDR3 region: CASSPRGSGADNEQFF. Here the CDR3 DNA reads TGTGCCAGCAGCCCCAGGGGTAGCGGGGCCGACAATGAGCAGTTCTTC.

The J gene is TRBJ1-5, the V gene TRBV9; the D is unclear. The CDR3 extends over 17 amino acids. Germline lookup yields CDR1 SGDLS and CDR2 YYNGEE. With 3 bases removed from V and 2 bases from J, the gap between germline ends came to 18 bases. The CDR3 DNA follows: TGTGCCAGCAGCGAAACGTACAGTTTTTCGGGCAATCAGCCCCAGCATTTT. Encoded protein: CASSETYSFSGNQPQHF.

In its sample, this clone was seen once. The chain combines TRBV6-4 with TRBJ1-3, with 7 nucleotides matching TRBD1. This CDR3 has 14 amino acids. Trimming at V came to 11 bases and at J to 3 bases, leaving 10 bases not matched to a gene. Germline V gene data show CDR1 as MRHNA and CDR2 as SNTAGT. This CDR3 reads CAGDIGTDGNTIYF. As DNA, the CDR3 is TGTGCCGGTGACATCGGGACAGATGGAAACACCATATATTTT.

The V and J genes are TRBV29-1 and TRBJ1-2; tentative D call: TRBD1 (6 bases). This CDR3 has 11 amino acids. Germline lookup yields CDR1 SQVTM and CDR2 ANQGSEA. With 7 bases removed from V and 3 bases from J, the gap between germline ends came to 9 bases. The CDR3 reads CSAPGDYGYTF. CDR3 coding DNA: TGCAGCGCTCCAGGGGACTATGGCTACACCTTC.

The chain employs TRBV6-4 and TRBJ2-3; 11 bases are a match to TRBD1. There are 16 residues in the CDR3. Trimming took 0 bases from V and 5 from J; bases not matched to a gene: 4. Per the germline V gene, CDR1 is MRHNA and CDR2 is SNTAGT. CDR3 nucleotides: TGTGCCAGCAGTGACTCTTCAGGGACAGGGGGAGATACGCAGTATTTT. Translated: CASSDSSGTGGDTQYF.